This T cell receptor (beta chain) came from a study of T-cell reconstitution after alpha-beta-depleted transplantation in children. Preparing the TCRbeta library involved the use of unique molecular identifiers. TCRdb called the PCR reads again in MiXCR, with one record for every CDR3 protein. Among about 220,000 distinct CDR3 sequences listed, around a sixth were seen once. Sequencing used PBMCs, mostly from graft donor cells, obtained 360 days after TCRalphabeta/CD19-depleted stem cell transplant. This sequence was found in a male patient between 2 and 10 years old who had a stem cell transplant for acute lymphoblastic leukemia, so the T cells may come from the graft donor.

The CDR3 reads CASSRFSGQGAHEQYF. The CDR3 bases are TGTGCCAGCAGCCGATTCTCGGGACAGGGGGCCCACGAGCAGTACTTC. This chain links TRBV11-2 with TRBJ2-7; TRBD1 aligns across 12 bases. CDR1 is SGHAT, CDR2 FQNNGV, per germline. The CDR3 loop spans 16 amino acids. The junction had 10 bases not matched to a gene; V was cut back by 5 bases and J by 5 bases.